This T cell receptor (beta chain) was sequenced during a study of blood T cell repertoires in COVID-19. Overall study context: Samples taken during acute and convalescent COVID-19 were collected in the United States, Italy and Spain.

The table came from immunoSEQ multiplex PCR; TCRdb's copy has only in-frame clones and leaves some out. Among 400,000 or so clones listed, around nine tenths were seen once. With 4 bases clipped from V and 7 bases from J, the junction kept 5 bases outside the gene matches. This CDR3 is 15 amino acids long. In germline, CDR1 is MNHEY, CDR2 SVGEGT. The rearrangement joins TRBV6-2 or TRBV6-3 to TRBJ2-2; 11 bases line up with TRBD1. The specimen was peripheral blood. This clonotype originated in a woman aged 40 to 50 with COVID-19, enrolled during active disease. DNA for the CDR3: TGTGCCAGCAGTTCTGGACAGGGGGCCGGCGGGGAGCTGTTTTTT. Translating it yields CASSSGQGAGGELFF.